Below are 10 T cell receptor beta chains sequenced from a single sample in a study of brain metastases from non-small cell lung cancer. Generated by immunoSEQ multiplex PCR, the TCRdb table keeps only in-frame clones and is missing some. The sample lists about 2,600 clones, 85% to 90% seen once, with around 4.1% in the top ten. Sequenced material: primary lung tumor tissue. These receptors all stem from a donor at least 40 years old with non-small cell lung cancer.

This clone has a handful of counts. The V gene is TRBV15, the J gene TRBJ2-4; D uncertain. Trimming removed 1 base at V and 0 bases at J, with 4 bases between. The CDR3 covers 14 residues. Germline CDR1 reads LNHNV; CDR2 reads YYDKDF (reference sequence). CDR3 bases: TGTGCCACCAGCAGAGGACTAGCCAAAAACATTCAGTACTTC. Translated, it gives CATSRGLAKNIQYF.

The chain employs TRBV2 and TRBJ1-6, with D unresolved. The CDR3 extends over 13 amino acids. Germline V gene lookup returns CDR1 SNHLY and CDR2 FYNNEI. The V gene lost 6 bases and the J gene lost 10 bases, with 13 bases spanning the gap. CDR3 in amino acids: CASRGLGWSPLHF. CDR3 bases: TGTGCCAGCAGGGGTCTTGGTTGGTCACCCCTCCACTTT.

This rearrangement joins TRBV28 to TRBJ1-2; D gene unclear. Per germline, CDR1 MDHEN and CDR2 SYDVKM. The CDR3 spans 15 residues. V was shortened by 3 bases and J by 1 base, with 12 bases between the two germline ends. The CDR3 spells CASSFGGQVNYGYTF. The CDR3 region has the DNA TGTGCCAGCAGTTTTGGAGGGCAGGTTAACTATGGCTACACCTTC.

This clone was counted once. The chain carries TRBV12-3 or TRBV12-4 and TRBJ2-1; D is uncertain. The CDR3 contains 12 residues. Trimming removed 3 bases from V and 12 bases from J, with 12 bases in between. CDR3 coding DNA: TGTGCCAGCAGTTTTAGGGTGGCAGGGCAGTTCTTC. It is translated as CASSFRVAGQFF.

This chain connects TRBV28 to TRBJ2-5; D is undetermined. V lost 6 bases to trimming and J lost 4 bases, with 9 bases between them. Germline V gene lookup returns CDR1 MDHEN and CDR2 SYDVKM. The CDR3 totals 12 residues. Here the CDR3 reads CASSPEVETQYF. For the CDR3, the DNA is TGTGCCAGCAGCCCCGAGGTAGAGACCCAGTACTTC.

The chain combines TRBV2 with TRBJ2-7, with D maybe TRBD2 (6 bases). Between the trimmed V and J ends, which lost 6 bases and 3 bases, there was a span of 15 bases. In germline, CDR1 is SNHLY, CDR2 FYNNEI. The CDR3 loop spans 14 amino acids. In DNA, the CDR3 is TGTGCCAGCAGGTTCCGGGGGAACCGCTACGAGCAGTACTTC. It specifies CASRFRGNRYEQYF.

The V call is TRBV5-1, the J call TRBJ2-7; no firm D call. This CDR3 has 14 residues. Per germline, CDR1 SGHRS and CDR2 YFSETQ. Between the trimmed V and J ends, which lost 2 bases and 0 bases, there was a span of 9 bases. In DNA, the CDR3 is TGCGCCAGCAGCTTCGATCCCGGCTCCTACGAGCAGTACTTC. Its translation is CASSFDPGSYEQYF.

This clone showed up just once. The rearrangement joins TRBV6-1 to TRBJ1-2, with 9 bases lining up with TRBD1. V lost 5 bases to trimming and J lost 3 bases; unmatched junction nucleotides: 1. Germline CDR1 and CDR2: MNHNS and SASEGT. This CDR3 contains 13 residues. The CDR3 region is CASSWDRDYGYTF. The CDR3 nucleotides read TGTGCCAGCAGTTGGGACAGGGACTATGGCTACACCTTC.

The rearrangement uses TRBV4-3 and TRBJ1-4, with 11 bases matching TRBD1. The CDR3 is made up of 15 amino acids. Germline V lookup: CDR1 LGHNA, CDR2 YSLEER. Unmatched junction bases numbered 8, after V lost 6 bases and J lost 8 bases. CDR3 sequence: CASRPRDRGVEKLFF. CDR3 nucleotides: TGCGCCAGCAGGCCCCGGGACAGGGGGGTCGAAAAACTGTTTTTT.

V and J are TRBV6-5 and TRBJ1-6, with 7 bases matching TRBD1. CDR1 is MNHEY and CDR2 is SVGAGI in the germline V gene. This CDR3 has 13 amino acids. V shed 6 bases, J shed 12 bases, and the junction held 8 bases outside the gene matches. CDR3 in amino acids: CASRQGQRGPLHF. In DNA form, the CDR3 reads TGTGCCAGCAGGCAGGGACAGCGCGGACCCCTCCACTTT.